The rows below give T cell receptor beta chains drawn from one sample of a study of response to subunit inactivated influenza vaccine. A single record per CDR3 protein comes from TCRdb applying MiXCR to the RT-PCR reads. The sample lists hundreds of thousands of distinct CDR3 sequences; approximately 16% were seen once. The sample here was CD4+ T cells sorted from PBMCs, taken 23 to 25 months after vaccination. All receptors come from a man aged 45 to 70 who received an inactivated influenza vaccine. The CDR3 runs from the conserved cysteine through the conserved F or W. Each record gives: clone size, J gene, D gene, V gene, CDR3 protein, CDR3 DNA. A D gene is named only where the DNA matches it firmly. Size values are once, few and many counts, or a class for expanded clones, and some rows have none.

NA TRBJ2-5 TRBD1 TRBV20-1 CSARTGQGETQYF TGCAGTGCTCGAACGGGACAGGGAGAGACCCAGTACTTC
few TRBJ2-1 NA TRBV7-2 CASSLDPGINEQFF TGTGCCAGCAGCTTAGATCCAGGGATCAATGAGCAGTTCTTC
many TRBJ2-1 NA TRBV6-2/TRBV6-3 CASSSGPRNEQFF TGTGCCAGCAGTTCAGGGCCAAGGAATGAGCAGTTCTTC
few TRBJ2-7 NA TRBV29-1 CSVLSLAPRGEQYF TGCAGCGTCCTTAGCCTAGCGCCAAGGGGCGAGCAGTACTTC
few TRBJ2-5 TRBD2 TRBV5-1 CASSLATSAQETQYF TGCGCCAGCAGCTTGGCAACTAGCGCCCAAGAGACCCAGTACTTC
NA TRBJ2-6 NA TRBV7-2 CASSLARSSGANVLTF TGTGCCAGCAGCTTAGCGCGGAGCTCTGGGGCCAACGTCCTGACTTTC
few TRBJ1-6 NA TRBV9 CASSVGGQFAPLHF TGTGCCAGCAGCGTAGGAGGACAATTTGCACCCCTCCACTTT
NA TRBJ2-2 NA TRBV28 CASRRRPNTGELFF TGTGCCAGCAGAAGACGGCCGAACACCGGGGAGCTGTTTTTT
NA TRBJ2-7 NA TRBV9 CASSPGPGYEQYF TGTGCCAGCAGCCCCGGCCCAGGGTACGAGCAGTACTTC
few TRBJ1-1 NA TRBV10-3 CAISDQGGYEAFF TGTGCCATCAGTGATCAAGGGGGGTATGAAGCTTTCTTT
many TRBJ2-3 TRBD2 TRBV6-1 CASSRRGTSGSMNTQYF TGTGCCAGCAGCCGACGGGGGACTAGCGGGAGTATGAATACGCAGTATTTT
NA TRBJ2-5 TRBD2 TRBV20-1 CSARAHWVGTSSQETQYF TGCAGTGCTAGAGCCCATTGGGTTGGGACTAGCAGCCAAGAGACCCAGTACTTC
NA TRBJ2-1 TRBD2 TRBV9 CASSVGPTSGSNEQFF TGTGCCAGCAGCGTAGGTCCTACTAGCGGGAGTAATGAGCAGTTCTTC
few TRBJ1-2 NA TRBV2 CASILVGGYTF TGTGCCAGCATATTAGTCGGCGGCTACACCTTC
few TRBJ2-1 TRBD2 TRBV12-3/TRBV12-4 CASAGGLPSWQFF TGTGCCAGCGCGGGGGGCCTACCGAGTTGGCAGTTCTTC
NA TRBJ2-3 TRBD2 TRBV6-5 CASSYGGLAGASTDTQYF TGTGCCAGCAGTTACGGTGGACTAGCGGGGGCCTCCACAGATACGCAGTATTTT
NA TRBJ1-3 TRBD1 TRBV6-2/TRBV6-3 CASSRIGTGASSGNTIYF TGTGCCAGCAGCCGGATCGGGACAGGGGCCAGCTCTGGAAACACCATATATTTT
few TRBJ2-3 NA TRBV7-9 CASTAAGSDTQYF TGTGCCAGCACCGCGGCCGGATCAGATACGCAGTATTTT
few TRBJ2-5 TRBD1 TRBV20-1 CSARALTGGDLAGTQYF TGCAGTGCTAGAGCCCTGACAGGGGGGGATCTCGCAGGGACCCAGTACTTC
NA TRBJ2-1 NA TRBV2 CASGSVGEQFF TGTGCCAGCGGCAGTGTTGGGGAGCAGTTCTTC
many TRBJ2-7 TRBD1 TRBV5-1 CASSSGTGGYEQYF TGTGCCAGCAGCTCCGGGACAGGGGGCTACGAGCAGTACTTC
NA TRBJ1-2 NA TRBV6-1 CASNQQGLDGYTF TGTGCCAGCAACCAACAGGGACTAGATGGCTACACCTTC
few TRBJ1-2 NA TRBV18 CASSPQDRVGGYTF TGTGCCAGCTCACCCCAGGATAGGGTCGGTGGCTACACCTTC
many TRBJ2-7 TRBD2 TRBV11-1 CASSPAGGAGGLSEQYF TGTGCCAGCAGCCCAGCCGGGGGTGCGGGAGGGCTCTCCGAGCAGTACTTC
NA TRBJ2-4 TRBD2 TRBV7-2 CASSPGRDIQYF TGTGCCAGCAGCCCGGGGAGGGACATTCAGTACTTC
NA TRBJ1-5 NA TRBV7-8 CASSFATGSNQPQHF TGTGCCAGCAGCTTCGCGACAGGTAGCAATCAGCCCCAGCATTTT
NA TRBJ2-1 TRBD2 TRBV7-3 CASSLSGSGSPYNEQFF TGTGCCAGCAGCTTAAGCGGTAGCGGGAGCCCCTACAATGAGCAGTTCTTC
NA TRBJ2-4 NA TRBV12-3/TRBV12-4 CASTLTGTLAKNIQYF TGTGCCAGCACCCTCACAGGGACTCTAGCCAAAAACATTCAGTACTTC
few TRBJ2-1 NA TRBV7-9 CASTLPRMYNEQFF TGTGCCAGCACCCTTCCCCGGATGTACAATGAGCAGTTCTTC
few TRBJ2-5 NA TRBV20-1 CSAHTDGKETQYF TGCAGTGCCCACACGGACGGAAAAGAGACCCAGTACTTC
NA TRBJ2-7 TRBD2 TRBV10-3 CATRTSGTPHYEQYF TGTGCCACGCGGACTAGCGGGACGCCACACTACGAGCAGTACTTC
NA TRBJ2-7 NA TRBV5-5 CASSLEGWEQYF TGTGCCAGCAGCTTAGAAGGTTGGGAGCAGTACTTC
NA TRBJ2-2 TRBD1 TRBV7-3 CASSRSVRDRDGGELFF TGTGCCAGCAGCCGAAGTGTGAGGGACAGGGACGGCGGGGAGCTGTTTTTT
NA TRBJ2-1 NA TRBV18 CASSLRTADNEQFF TGTGCCAGCTCACTCCGGACAGCCGACAATGAGCAGTTCTTC
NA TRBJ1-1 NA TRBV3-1 CASSQVGENTEAFF TGTGCCAGCAGCCAAGTAGGAGAGAACACTGAAGCTTTCTTT
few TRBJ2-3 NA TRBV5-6 CASSRDLSTDTQYF TGTGCCAGCAGCAGGGACTTAAGCACAGATACGCAGTATTTT
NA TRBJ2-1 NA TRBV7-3 CASSKGGSPSYNEQFF TGTGCCAGCAGCAAGGGGGGGAGTCCTAGCTACAATGAGCAGTTCTTC
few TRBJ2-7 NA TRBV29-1 CSVYGQRNSYEQYF TGCAGCGTTTACGGGCAGAGAAACTCCTACGAGCAGTACTTC
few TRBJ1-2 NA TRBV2 CASSGDAYGYTF TGTGCCAGCAGCGGGGACGCTTATGGCTACACCTTC
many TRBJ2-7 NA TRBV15 CATSRDLTYEQYF TGTGCCACCAGCAGAGATCTTACCTACGAGCAGTACTTC
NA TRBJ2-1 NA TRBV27 CASIGRYEQFF TGTGCCAGCATTGGGAGATATGAGCAGTTCTTC
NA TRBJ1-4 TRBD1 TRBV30 CAWRPQGAIGKLFF TGTGCCTGGAGACCCCAGGGGGCCATCGGAAAACTGTTTTTT
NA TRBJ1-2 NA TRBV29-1 CSVEPQGPTYGYTF TGCAGCGTTGAGCCCCAGGGACCCACCTATGGCTACACCTTC
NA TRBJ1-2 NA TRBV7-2 CASSSGVGGGYTF TGTGCCAGCAGCTCCGGGGTCGGTGGGGGCTACACCTTC
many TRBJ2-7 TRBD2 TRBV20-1 CSAPRTSASYEQYF TGCAGTGCTCCCCGGACTAGCGCCTCCTACGAGCAGTACTTC
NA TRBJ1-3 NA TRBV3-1 CASSNKGITIYF TGTGCCAGCAGTAACAAGGGGATCACCATATATTTT
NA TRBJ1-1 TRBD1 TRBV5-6 CASSGDRGTSLNTEAFF TGTGCCAGCAGCGGGGACAGGGGAACCTCCTTGAACACTGAAGCTTTCTTT
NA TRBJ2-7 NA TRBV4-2 CASSQGGTYEQYF TGTGCCAGCAGCCAAGGGGGAACCTACGAGCAGTACTTC
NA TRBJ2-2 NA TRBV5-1 CASSLKQTNTGELFF TGCGCCAGCAGCTTGAAACAGACGAACACCGGGGAGCTGTTTTTT
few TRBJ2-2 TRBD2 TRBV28 CASSLWPSGNTGELFF TGTGCCAGCAGTTTATGGCCTAGCGGGAACACCGGGGAGCTGTTTTTT
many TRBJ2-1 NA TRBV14 CASSQDLLSSYNEQFF TGTGCCAGCAGCCAAGACCTCCTGAGCTCCTACAATGAGCAGTTCTTC
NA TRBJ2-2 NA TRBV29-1 CSVAGRANTGELFF TGCAGCGTTGCGGGCAGGGCGAACACCGGGGAGCTGTTTTTT
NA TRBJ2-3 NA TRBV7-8 CASSPPGVYGTTDTQYF TGTGCCAGCAGCCCCCCGGGTGTTTACGGGACCACAGATACGCAGTATTTT
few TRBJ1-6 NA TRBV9 CASSVEVENSPLHF TGTGCCAGCAGCGTAGAGGTAGAGAATTCACCCCTCCACTTT
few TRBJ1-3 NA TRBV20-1 CSASSAYSGNTIYF TGCAGTGCTAGCTCGGCGTACTCTGGAAACACCATATATTTT
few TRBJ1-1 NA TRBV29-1 CSVEVWGASTEAFF TGCAGCGTTGAAGTTTGGGGGGCAAGCACTGAAGCTTTCTTT
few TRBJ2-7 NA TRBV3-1 CASSQVYGPSYEQYF TGTGCCAGCAGCCAAGTCTACGGACCCTCCTACGAGCAGTACTTC
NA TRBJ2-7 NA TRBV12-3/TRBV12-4 CASRRGQYNSYEQYF TGTGCCAGCAGGCGGGGACAGTACAATTCCTACGAGCAGTACTTC
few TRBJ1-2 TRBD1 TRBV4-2 CASSRDRGRRGYTF TGTGCCAGCAGCCGGGACAGGGGGCGCCGGGGCTACACCTTC
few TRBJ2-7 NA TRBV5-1 CASSHHGTDSYEQYF TGCGCCAGCAGCCACCACGGGACGGACTCCTACGAGCAGTACTTC